These T cell receptor beta chains were read from a single sample in a study of technical replicates of blood from a few donors. The repertoire was sequenced with immunoSEQ multiplex PCR; TCRdb's copy has only in-frame clones and lacks some. The sample has approximately 70,000 clones, roughly 91% seen once; the top ten hold under 0.4%. The sequenced sample consisted of T cells isolated from PBMCs. The source is a human donor in good health. Some clones in this sample may be carry-over from other donors' samples. The CDR3 runs from the conserved cysteine through the conserved F or W. The D gene is left open where the match is weak. Not all rows give a size; the values are once, few, many and, for expanded clones, a class.

>TRBJ2-1|.|TRBV2|15|TRBD2
TGTGCCAGCAGGCTTGGACGACTAGCGGAAAATGAGCAGTTCTTC
CASRLGRLAENEQFF
>TRBJ2-1|.|TRBV28|11|.
TGTGCCGCCAGGGGGGCCTGGGAGCAGTTCTTC
CAARGAWEQFF
>TRBJ1-5|.|TRBV27|15|.
TGTGCCAGCAGTTTAGAGGGTGGACGCAATCAGCCCCAGCATTTT
CASSLEGGRNQPQHF
>TRBJ2-5|.|TRBV30|14|TRBD2
TGTGCCTGGAGTGTATCTAGCGGGCAAGAGACCCAGTACTTC
CAWSVSSGQETQYF
>TRBJ2-7|.|TRBV28|19|.
TGTGCCAGCAGTTTTAGGAGCCTAGCCAGCCCTCACCTCTCCTACGAGCAGTACTTC
CASSFRSLASPHLSYEQYF
>TRBJ1-1|.|TRBV29-1|14|.
TGCAGCGTTGAAGATAGCAGCCTGAACACTGAAGCTTTCTTT
CSVEDSSLNTEAFF
>TRBJ2-2|.|TRBV25-1|14|TRBD1
TGTGCCAGCAGTGAATCGGACAGGGCCGGGGAGCTGTTTTTT
CASSESDRAGELFF
>TRBJ2-1|.|TRBV5-6|15|.
TGTGCCAGCAGCCGAGCGGGCCGCGGGGCGAATGAGCAGTTCTTC
CASSRAGRGANEQFF
>TRBJ2-7|.|TRBV6-6|16|TRBD2
TGTGCCAGCAGTTACGATGGGGGTAGCGGGTCGGATGAGCAGTACTTC
CASSYDGGSGSDEQYF
>TRBJ2-1|.|TRBV4-2|13|.
TGTGCCAGCAGCCAGCGGAGGGCCTATGAGCAGTTCTTC
CASSQRRAYEQFF
>TRBJ2-2|.|TRBV7-3|16|.
TGTGCCAGCAGCCCGCAGGGGTTTGACGGAACCGGGGAGCTGTTTTTT
CASSPQGFDGTGELFF
>TRBJ2-2|.|TRBV11-1|18|.
TGTGCCAGCAGCTTAGCCATGGGTGTCCGGGGTGGAACCGGGGAGCTGTTTTTT
CASSLAMGVRGGTGELFF
>TRBJ1-2|.|TRBV21-1|12|.
TGTGCCAGCAGCTCAGGGTTTTGTGGCTACACCTTC
CASSSGFCGYTF
>TRBJ1-2|.|TRBV5-1|14|.
TGCGCCAGCAGCTTGGATTTACAGGAGGGTGGCTACACCTTC
CASSLDLQEGGYTF
>TRBJ2-5|.|TRBV5-1|14|TRBD2
TGCGCCAGCAGCGATCCTAGCGGGGGTGAGACCCAGTACTTC
CASSDPSGGETQYF
>TRBJ2-7|few|TRBV28|15|TRBD1
TGTGCCAGCGGAGGACAGGGGGCGGGCTCCTACGAGCAGTACTTC
CASGGQGAGSYEQYF